This TCR beta chain was identified during a study of shared clonotypes between healthy human individuals (TCRdb year 2020). Describing the broader study: The cohort included a few men and a couple of women between 18 and 49 years of age. Per donor, three plates each were used for CD4 naive and CD4 memory, two for CD8 naive, and one for CD8 memory. The study deeply sequenced blood TCR repertoires of about five healthy adults to estimate repertoire size and the extent of clonotype sharing between individuals. Different laboratories and diverse techniques were used to prepare libraries and sequence TCR repertoires, to increase sequencing depth and limit assay-specific biases. Each donor's leukapheresis produced roughly between roughly 0.85 and 9.5 billion PBMCs. What the work shows at the level of the full study, not this receptor alone: Naive subsets generally had larger estimated clonotype richness than memory subsets did. Sharing across several donors was observed for approximately 4.6% of naive CD4, under 4% of naive CD8, over 2% of memory CD4, and about 0.38% of memory CD8 clonotypes. Sampling was restricted to blood, and TCR repertoires in tissues likely differ from the TCR repertoires found in blood. The small number of donors limited the genetic and exposure-history diversity represented. Incomplete sequencing was indicated by rarefaction of sorted-subset datasets, despite the large sequencing depth. Compared with non-shared clonotypes, clonotypes shared by all four sorted-subset donors had higher generation probabilities. Based on pairwise subsampling, the degree of clonotype sharing among donors was expected to be affected by sequencing depth.

Using the deep immunoSEQ assay, multiplex PCR amplified TCR CDR3 regions from genomic DNA. Extracted genomic DNA from each cell subset was distributed evenly across all wells of several immunoSEQ 96-well plates, and each plate was treated as a replicate. For sorted subsets, about 200 ng genomic DNA, equal to about 30,000 T cell genomes, was loaded into each replicate PCR. Purified libraries were quantified with a Qubit 3.0 fluorometer, sized on a Bioanalyzer 2100, and re-quantified with the KAPA Library Quantification kit. Each immunoSEQ 96-well plate was sequenced on its own single-read 150-cycle Illumina NextSeq 550 flow cell. In the authors' own workflow: Because the immunoSEQ output held only junctional sequences and lacked quality scores, the filtering could not match the filtering applied to full-length reads. To assign V/J genes and CDR3, sequences were annotated against IMGT germline references using PyIR, a Python wrapper for IgBLAST v1.9. Reads were removed for weak V/J assignments (E-value above 1e-6), missing CDR3, stop codons, out-of-frame junctions, or ambiguous translated residues. A V3J clonotype was defined by an identical inferred V gene, J gene, and CDR3 amino acid sequence. The percentage overlap between two repertoires was calculated by dividing the number of shared unique clonotypes by the size of the smaller repertoire. Three approaches were used to assess repertoire richness: RTK rarefaction, the Chao1 estimator, and Recon v2.1 estimates of unobserved clonotypes. Generation probabilities for all TCRbeta clonotypes obtained by the gDNA method from a handful of donors were computed using OLGA. TCRdb mirrors the immuneACCESS table, restricted to in-frame sequences. Some clones are absent from its copies; in checked studies, under half trace to an unresolved V gene, and the reason for the others is unknown. The V and J calls and the clone size are those of that table, but D and trimming were determined from the DNA. The sample records around 690,000 clones, around 91% of which are singletons. Jointly, the top ten make up 34% of the sample.

Germline trimming: 5 bases from V, 3 bases from J; junction bases outside gene matches: 16. CDR1 and CDR2 (SGHTA, FQGNSA) derive from the germline V gene. The CDR3 runs 17 amino acids, cysteine and phenylalanine included. Only the CDR3 region is kept as DNA, spanning 51 bases read in frame from base 1. Healthy HIV-negative adults with no recently reported acute infections or vaccinations were included as donors. Every donor was a Caucasian adult residing in Nashville, Tennessee, USA. CD8 memory samples consisted of magnetically selected CD45RO+ cells combined with CCR7-negative CD45RA+ effector memory (TemRA) cells. After blood collection by leukapheresis, PBMCs were isolated using Ficoll-Histopaque density gradient centrifugation and then cryopreserved in the vapor phase of liquid nitrogen. Analytical flow cytometry was used to check the purity and quantity of each magnetically sorted T cell population. Genomic DNA was isolated from every sorted fraction and measured by UV absorbance on a Nanodrop 2000c.

About this clone itself: There is no known antigen for this receptor. No base-level quality is on record; no much larger clone is a single base apart.

The V gene is TRBV7-2 and the J gene is TRBJ2-7; a stretch of 7 junction bases matches TRBD2. Sequenced: memory CD8+ T cells from PBMCs. This sample's cell subset or site label indicates: CD45RO+ cells pooled with CCR7-negative TemRA cells. This TCR was recovered from a man younger than 35 in good health. Some clones in this sample may be carry-over from other donors' samples. Here the CDR3 is given as CASSLGGWREADYEQYF. At the DNA level, the sequence is TGTGCCAGCAGCCTCGGGGGGTGGCGGGAAGCTGACTACGAGCAGTACTTC. Outside the CDR3, residues come from the reference TRBV7-2 and TRBJ2-7 proteins, so the full variable domain is: GAGVSQSPSNKVTEKGKDVELRCDPISGHTALYWYRQSLGQGLEFLIYFQGNSAPDKSGLPSDRFSAERTGGSVSTLTIQRTQQEDSAVYLCASSLGGWREADYEQYFGPGTRLTVT.